A single sample gave rise to the 3 T cell receptor beta chains below, sequenced in a study of immune evolution from preneoplasia to lung adenocarcinoma. This table comes from immunoSEQ multiplex PCR, and its TCRdb copy is limited to in-frame clones, with some not included. The table lists about 11,000 clones, 86% of them singletons. Sample: FFPE invasive lung adenocarcinoma tissue. These receptor sequences come from a person aged 65-85 years with invasive lung adenocarcinoma.

CDR3 sequence: CASSPRRTSRVGDTQYF. Here the CDR3 DNA reads TGTGCCAGCTCACCACGGAGGACTAGCCGAGTCGGGGATACGCAGTATTTT. V and J are TRBV18 and TRBJ2-3; 8 nucleotides agree with TRBD2. There are 17 residues in the CDR3. Germline V CDR1 and CDR2: KGHSH, LQKENI. The V and J ends lost 1 base and 6 bases, in that order; junction bases with no gene match: 12. Variable domain in full (rest from reference TRBV18 and TRBJ2-3): NAGVMQNPRHLVRRRGQEARLRCSPMKGHSHVYWYRQLPEEGLKFMVYLQKENIIDESGMPKERFSAEFPKEGPSILRIQQVVRGDSAAYFCASSPRRTSRVGDTQYFGPGTRLTVL.

The chain is built from TRBV6-1 and TRBJ2-6; no clear D. The CDR3 has 13 residues. V was cut by 11 bases and J by 0 bases, with 8 bases left in between. The germline V gene has CDR1 MNHNS and CDR2 SASEGT. The CDR3 loop reads CACGDSGANVLTF. The CDR3 coding sequence is TGTGCCTGTGGGGACTCTGGGGCCAACGTCCTGACTTTC.

The chain has TRBV28 and TRBJ2-3, with 10 bases fitting TRBD1. V trimming: 6 bases; J trimming: 4 bases; junction bases outside the gene matches: 7. Germline values: CDR1 MDHEN, CDR2 SYDVKM. This CDR3 comprises 15 residues. The CDR3 sequence: CASRDGTGDADTQYF. CDR3 DNA: TGTGCCAGCAGAGACGGGACAGGGGATGCAGATACGCAGTATTTT.